The clone carrying this TCR beta chain was counted between two and nine times. Antigen unknown. The data are from a study of identical twins. MiXCR, applied by TCRdb to the 5' RACE reads, yields one record per CDR3 protein. The repertoire includes about 550,000 distinct CDR3 sequences, 20% to 25% of them detected once, and approximately 0.52% sits in the top ten. Findings and limits, study-wide: Twin-shared out-of-frame alpha sequences showed excess low generation probability.

V dropped 10 bases and J dropped 3; count of bases not matched to a gene: 5. The CDR3 extends over 14 amino acids. Germline V gene lookup returns CDR1 ENHRY and CDR2 SYGVKD. These data were also reused for a study on yellow fever vaccine responses in identical twins. That work adds: In identical twins, vaccine T cell responses appeared partly shared and partly individual.

The origin of this receptor is a woman younger than 30 in good health. Sequenced material: CD4+ T cells sorted from blood. V is TRBV10-3 and J is TRBJ2-2; 10 bases line up with TRBD2. Here the CDR3 reads CATTSGRDTGELFF. In nucleotides, the CDR3 is TGTGCCACCACGAGCGGGAGGGACACCGGGGAGCTGTTTTTT.